The 27 T cell receptor beta chains reported below all come from one sample, sequenced in a study of regulatory T cells in long-lasting Graves disease. Time point in this sample: persistent/refractory GD, antithyroid drugs over 5 years with positive TRAb. The TCR library was made from RNA that had been extracted from PBMCs in TRIzol. Arm-PCR of CDR3 regions with iRepertoire HTBI primers generated TCR beta libraries. Each CDR3 protein gets one entry after TCRdb re-called the multiplex PCR reads with MiXCR. The sample includes 350,000 to 450,000 distinct CDR3 sequences, 20% to 25% of them seen just once. This specimen was peripheral blood mononuclear cells (PBMCs), taken when the disease was refractory, from a patient treated with antithyroid drugs. These receptor sequences come from a female donor with Graves disease.

This clonotype was seen more than once but under ten times. This chain joins TRBV4-1 and TRBJ1-1, with D possibly matching TRBD1 (5 bases). The CDR3 runs to 17 residues. The germline CDR1 and CDR2 sequences are MGHRA and YSYEKL. V lost 0 bases, J lost 4 bases, and 18 bases lay in between. CDR3 in amino acids: CASSQDQGTGILTEAFF. The CDR3 region has the DNA TGCGCCAGCAGCCAAGACCAGGGTACCGGAATCCTCACTGAAGCTTTCTTT.

In its sample, this clonotype was seen a few times. The rearrangement joins TRBV29-1 to TRBJ2-7; D is perhaps TRBD1 (6 bases). CDR1 SQVTM and CDR2 ANQGSEA come from the germline V gene. There are 12 residues in the CDR3. The V gene lost 6 bases and the J gene lost 1 base, with 10 bases spanning the gap. CDR3 coding DNA: TGCAGCGTGAAGACAGGTTCCTACGAGCAGTACTTC. This translates into CSVKTGSYEQYF.

The chain links TRBV7-2 to TRBJ1-5; 7 bases agree with TRBD1. Germline loops: CDR1 SGHTA, CDR2 FQGNSA. J gave up 6 bases and V 7 bases, and 9 bases lay outside the gene matches. The CDR3 is made up of 14 amino acids. The CDR3 here is CASTWGAGGQPQHF. The CDR3 DNA reads TGTGCCAGCACCTGGGGGGCAGGGGGTCAGCCCCAGCATTTT.

There are many counts of this clonotype. In DNA form, the CDR3 reads TGCAGTGCTAGAGATGACAGGACCCCTAACTATGGCTACACCTTC. It is translated as CSARDDRTPNYGYTF. The chain carries TRBV20-1 and TRBJ1-2; D perhaps matches TRBD1 (6 bases). The CDR3 length is 15 residues. The V end was cut by 0 bases, the J end by 0 bases, with 11 bases between. Germline loops: CDR1 DFQATT, CDR2 SNEGSKA (reference sequence).

The table lists this clonotype with a few counts. This CDR3 reads CASSFGSGRETQYF. CDR3 DNA: TGTGCCAGCAGCTTCGGATCGGGCAGAGAGACCCAGTACTTC. This chain uses TRBV5-4 with TRBJ2-5; no reliable D call. The CDR3 extends over 14 amino acids. The V gene lost 2 bases and the J gene lost 4 bases, with 12 bases spanning the gap. Germline V gives CDR1 SGHNT, CDR2 YYREEE (reference sequence).

CDR3 sequence: CAISEDRVGDYGYTF. Here the CDR3 DNA reads TGTGCCATCAGTGAGGACAGGGTCGGGGACTATGGCTACACCTTC. This rearrangement joins TRBV10-3 to TRBJ1-2; 7 bases align to TRBD1. CDR3 length: 15 residues. From germline, CDR1 is ENHRY and CDR2 SYGVKD. After removal of 2 bases from V and 3 bases from J, the junction contained 6 bases not matched to a gene.

This clonotype came up a few times. The chain links TRBV7-6 to TRBJ2-7; D is unclear. CDR1 is SGHVS, CDR2 FNYEAQ, per germline. V shed 1 base and J shed 8 bases, with 18 bases lying between them. The CDR3 is made up of 15 amino acids. The CDR3 coding sequence is TGTGCCAGCAGCTTAGGTCCAGGCCCTGGTACGAAGCAGTACTTC. It encodes CASSLGPGPGTKQYF.

This clonotype was found many times. V is TRBV7-2 and J is TRBJ2-1; 9 nucleotides match TRBD2. V gave up 5 bases and J gave up 1 base; unmatched junction bases: 3. Germline CDR1 reads SGHTA; CDR2 reads FQGNSA. This CDR3 contains 15 residues. The CDR3 region is CASSATSGSYNEQFF. CDR3 nucleotide sequence: TGTGCCAGCAGCGCCACTAGCGGGTCCTACAATGAGCAGTTCTTC.

This clonotype occurred many times. The rearrangement joins TRBV12-3 or TRBV12-4 to TRBJ2-7, with 12 bases fitting TRBD1. After removal of 5 bases from V and 6 bases from J, the junction contained 5 bases not matched to a gene. The CDR3 contains 14 residues. Here the CDR3 reads CASSKGQGALEQYF. CDR3 in DNA: TGTGCCAGCAGTAAGGGACAGGGGGCACTCGAGCAGTACTTC.

This clonotype has more than one count but fewer than ten. This chain links TRBV13 with TRBJ2-7; unclear D gene. The CDR3 loop spans 14 amino acids. V was trimmed by 5 bases and J by 6 bases, leaving 17 bases between them. The V gene's germline CDR1 is PRHDT and CDR2 FYEKMQ (reference sequence). The CDR3 sequence: CASSVDGTLGEQYF. The CDR3 DNA follows: TGTGCCAGCAGCGTAGATGGCACTCTTGGCGAGCAGTACTTC.

This clonotype was detected ten times or more. The genes are TRBV3-1 and TRBJ2-7, with no clear D. The germline V gene has CDR1 LGHDT and CDR2 YNNKEL (reference sequence). The V end was cut by 1 base, the J end by 3 bases, with 7 bases between. The CDR3 is made up of 13 amino acids. The CDR3 nucleotides are TGTGCCAGCAGCCAAGCGGCCCTCTACGAGCAGTACTTC. It encodes CASSQAALYEQYF.

The rearrangement uses TRBV2 and TRBJ2-3, with D maybe TRBD2 (5 bases). The V gene lost 7 bases and the J gene lost 2 bases, with 10 bases spanning the gap. CDR1 and CDR2 (germline): SNHLY, FYNNEI. The CDR3 sequence is 13 residues long. CDR3 nucleotide sequence: TGTGCCAGCAAGAGACTAATCACAGATACGCAGTATTTT. Protein sequence: CASKRLITDTQYF.

This clonotype was detected ten times or more. The chain joins TRBV7-8 to TRBJ2-5; 10 positions agree with TRBD2. CDR1 and CDR2 (germline): SGHVS, FQNEAQ. V lost 1 base to trimming and J lost 5 bases; unmatched junction nucleotides: 4. CDR3 length: 15 amino acids. This CDR3 is CASSLVVAGGETQYF. The DNA of the CDR3 is TGTGCCAGCAGCTTAGTGGTAGCGGGAGGTGAGACCCAGTACTTC. Based on the CDR3 plus reference TRBV7-8 and TRBJ2-5, the full variable domain is GAGVSQSPRYKVAKRGQDVALRCDPISGHVSLFWYQQALGQGPEFLTYFQNEAQLDKSGLPSDRFFAERPEGSVSTLKIQRTQQEDSAVYLCASSLVVAGGETQYFGPGTRLLVL.

This clonotype was detected a few times. This sequence joins TRBV18 and TRBJ2-5; perhaps TRBD1 as D (6 bases). The germline V gene encodes CDR1 KGHSH and CDR2 LQKENI. The CDR3 totals 15 residues. V lost 5 bases, J lost 1 base, and 14 bases lay in between. The CDR3 coding sequence is TGTGCCAGCTCAGCTCGCACAGGGACCCAAGAGACCCAGTACTTC. Protein: CASSARTGTQETQYF.

This clonotype has a handful of counts. V gene TRBV10-1 combines with J gene TRBJ2-2, with 8 bases identical to TRBD1. CDR3 length equals 15 residues. The V segment lost 5 bases and the J segment 4 bases; nucleotides outside the gene matches: 6. Germline loops: CDR1 WNHNN, CDR2 SYGVQD (reference sequence). The CDR3 sequence is CASSSRDRPTGELFF. Written as DNA, the CDR3 is TGCGCCAGCAGTTCCCGGGACAGGCCCACCGGGGAGCTGTTTTTT.

This clonotype occurred many times. V usage is TRBV29-1 and J usage is TRBJ1-1; D is perhaps TRBD1 (5 bases). The V and J ends lost 4 bases and 3 bases respectively, with 15 bases between them. CDR1 and CDR2 from the germline V gene are SQVTM and ANQGSEA. The CDR3 runs 14 residues. CDR3 amino acids: CSVVWGLTDTEAFF. The CDR3 DNA follows: TGCAGCGTTGTCTGGGGGTTGACAGACACTGAAGCTTTCTTT.

This clonotype has a count of ten or more. This rearrangement joins TRBV7-2 to TRBJ2-5; tentative D call: TRBD1 (6 bases). The germline gives CDR1 SGHTA, CDR2 FQGNSA. The germline V and J ends were trimmed by 5 bases and 2 bases, with 12 bases remaining between them. This CDR3 spans 14 amino acids. The CDR3 nucleotides are TGTGCCAGCAGCCCCTCAGGGGCGCAAGAGACCCAGTACTTC. This gives the protein CASSPSGAQETQYF.

There are many counts of this clonotype. The V and J genes are TRBV20-1 and TRBJ1-3; a possible D gene is TRBD1 (6 bases). Germline values: CDR1 DFQATT, CDR2 SNEGSKA (reference sequence). The CDR3 extends over 14 amino acids. V dropped 1 base and J dropped 2 bases, with 9 bases sitting between them. The CDR3 nucleotides read TGCAGTGCTAGAGTACGGACAGCTGGAAACACCATATATTTT. Residues: CSARVRTAGNTIYF.

As for this clonotype: A read error may explain this, as a much larger clone is one base away. V and J are TRBV6-9 and TRBJ1-1; maybe TRBD1 (6 bases). The CDR3 is 17 residues long. V lost 2 bases to trimming and J lost 4 bases, with 20 bases between them. CDR1 is MNHGY, CDR2 SVAAGI, per germline. DNA for the CDR3: TGTGCCAGCAGTTATCGGGTCGGGGGGCGCCGGGCCACTGAAGCTTTCTTT. This encodes CASSYRVGGRRATEAFF.

In its sample, this clonotype was seen a few times. The CDR3 DNA is TGCGCCAGCAGCCAAGCTCGCGAGTACGAGCAGTACTTC. Its protein is CASSQAREYEQYF. The chain is built from TRBV4-1 and TRBJ2-7; D unclear. Germline CDR1 MGHRA, CDR2 YSYEKL. Trimming took off 1 base at V and 4 bases at J, with 8 bases between the two ends. The CDR3 is 13 amino acids.

This clonotype appeared a few times. The chain has TRBV27 and TRBJ2-2; D possibly matches TRBD1 or TRBD2 (6 bases each). V shed 1 base and J shed 8 bases, with 11 bases lying between them. Germline assignment: CDR1 MNHEY and CDR2 SMNVEV (reference sequence). This CDR3 comprises 14 residues. The chain's CDR3 is CASSLYGGLGELFF. The CDR3 DNA reads TGTGCCAGCAGTTTATATGGGGGGCTGGGGGAGCTGTTTTTT.

This clonotype was counted at least ten times. The chain couples TRBV28 to TRBJ1-2; no firm D call. V shed 9 bases and J shed 1 base, with 12 bases lying between them. The germline gives CDR1 MDHEN, CDR2 SYDVKM. The CDR3 runs 13 residues. CDR3 nucleotides: TGTGCCAGTGCAGCCGATCTTAACTATGGCTACACCTTC. Encoded protein: CASAADLNYGYTF.

This clonotype showed up many times. This chain joins TRBV11-2 and TRBJ1-1; no clear D gene. The CDR3 length is 14 residues. Trimming took 2 bases from V and 1 from J, leaving 8 bases between them. Looked up from germline, CDR1 is SGHAT and CDR2 is FQNNGV. CDR3 nucleotides: TGTGCCAGCAGCTTAAAGAACAAGAACACTGAAGCTTTCTTT. Its protein is CASSLKNKNTEAFF.

There are many counts of this clonotype. The chain uses TRBV3-1 and TRBJ2-7, with D perhaps matching TRBD1 or TRBD2 (6 bases each). This CDR3 spans 14 amino acids. Trimming took off 1 base at V and 6 bases at J, with 13 bases between the two ends. The germline gives CDR1 LGHDT, CDR2 YNNKEL (reference sequence). In DNA form, the CDR3 reads TGTGCCAGCAGCCAAGGGAATGAGGGGGGCGAGCAGTACTTC. Translation gives CASSQGNEGGEQYF.

This clonotype was observed at least ten times. The chain employs TRBV6-5 and TRBJ1-5; tentative D call: TRBD1 (6 bases). Per germline, CDR1 MNHEY and CDR2 SVGAGI. Trimming shortened V by 2 bases and J by 4 bases, and 9 bases separated the two germline ends. The CDR3 is made up of 14 amino acids. This CDR3 reads CASSYKDRNQPQHF. DNA of the CDR3: TGTGCCAGCAGTTACAAGGACAGAAATCAGCCCCAGCATTTT.

This clonotype was detected ten times or more. The chain recombines TRBV11-2 with TRBJ2-7; D is uncertain. The CDR3 sequence is 14 residues long. CDR1 is SGHAT and CDR2 is FQNNGV in the germline V gene. Trimming cost V 1 base and J 1 base, with 8 bases left between them. CDR3 amino acids: CASSLAQWSYEQYF. The CDR3 region has the DNA TGTGCCAGCAGCTTAGCCCAATGGTCCTACGAGCAGTACTTC.

This clonotype came up many times. The chain joins TRBV27 to TRBJ2-7; perhaps TRBD1 as D (5 bases). This CDR3 is built from 15 residues. Trimming stripped 3 bases from V and 5 bases from J, with 17 bases between. Germline V CDR1 and CDR2: MNHEY, SMNVEV (reference sequence). This CDR3 reads CASSFPRAGVNEQYF. The CDR3 DNA reads TGTGCCAGCAGTTTTCCCAGGGCTGGCGTCAACGAGCAGTACTTC.